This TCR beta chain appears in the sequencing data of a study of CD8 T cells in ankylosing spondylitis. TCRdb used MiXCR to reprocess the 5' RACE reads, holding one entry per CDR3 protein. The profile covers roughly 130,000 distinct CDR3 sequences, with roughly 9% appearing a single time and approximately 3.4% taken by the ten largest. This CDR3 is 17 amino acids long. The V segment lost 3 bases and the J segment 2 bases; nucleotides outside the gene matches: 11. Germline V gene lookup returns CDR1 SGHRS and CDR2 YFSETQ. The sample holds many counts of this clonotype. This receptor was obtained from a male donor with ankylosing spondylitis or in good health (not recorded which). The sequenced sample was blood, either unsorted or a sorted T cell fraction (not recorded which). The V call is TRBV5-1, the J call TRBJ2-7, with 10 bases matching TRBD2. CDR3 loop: CASSSGVAGGPPYEQYF. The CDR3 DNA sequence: TGCGCCAGCAGCTCTGGAGTAGCGGGAGGACCACCCTACGAGCAGTACTTC.